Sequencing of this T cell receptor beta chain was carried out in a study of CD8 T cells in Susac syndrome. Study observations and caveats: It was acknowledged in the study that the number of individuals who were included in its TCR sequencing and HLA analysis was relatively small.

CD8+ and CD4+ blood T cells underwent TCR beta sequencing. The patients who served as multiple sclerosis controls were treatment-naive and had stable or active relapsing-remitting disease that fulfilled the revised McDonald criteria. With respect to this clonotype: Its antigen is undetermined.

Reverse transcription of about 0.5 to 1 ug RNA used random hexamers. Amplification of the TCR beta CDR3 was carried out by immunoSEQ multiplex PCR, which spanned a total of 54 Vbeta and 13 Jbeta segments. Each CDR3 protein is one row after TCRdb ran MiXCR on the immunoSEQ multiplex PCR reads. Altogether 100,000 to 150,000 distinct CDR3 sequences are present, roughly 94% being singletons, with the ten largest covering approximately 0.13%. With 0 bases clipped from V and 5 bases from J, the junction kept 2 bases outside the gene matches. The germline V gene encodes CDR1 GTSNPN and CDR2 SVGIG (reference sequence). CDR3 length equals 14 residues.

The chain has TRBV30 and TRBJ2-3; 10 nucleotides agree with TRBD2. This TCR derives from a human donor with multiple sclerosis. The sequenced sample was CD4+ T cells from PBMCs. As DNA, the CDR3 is TGTGCCTGGAGTGTGGGACTAGCGAGAGATACGCAGTATTTT. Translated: CAWSVGLARDTQYF.